One T cell receptor beta chain is described in this entry. Its cognate antigen is unknown. The V end was cut by 0 bases, the J end by 3 bases, with 12 bases between. The V gene's germline CDR1 is LNHNV and CDR2 YYDKDF (reference sequence). There are 15 residues in the CDR3. The sample belongs to a study of cytomegalovirus exposure and HLA in healthy donors. Amplification used 60 Vbeta primers and 13 Jbeta primers. TCRdb keeps only in-frame clones here, not all; method: immunoSEQ multiplex PCR. The top ten clones hold around 7% of a sample with some 130,000 clones, 60% to 85% of them seen once. Regarding the study as a whole: The authors judged a highly shared variant cluster likely a sequencing artifact.

Sequenced input: PBMCs. This receptor was obtained from a man aged 25-45 years in good health and CMV-seronegative. The chain employs TRBV15 and TRBJ2-7, with D possibly matching TRBD2 (6 bases). CDR3 DNA: TGTGCCACCAGCAGAGACCGGGACTCCTTCTACGAGCAGTACTTC. Its protein is CATSRDRDSFYEQYF.